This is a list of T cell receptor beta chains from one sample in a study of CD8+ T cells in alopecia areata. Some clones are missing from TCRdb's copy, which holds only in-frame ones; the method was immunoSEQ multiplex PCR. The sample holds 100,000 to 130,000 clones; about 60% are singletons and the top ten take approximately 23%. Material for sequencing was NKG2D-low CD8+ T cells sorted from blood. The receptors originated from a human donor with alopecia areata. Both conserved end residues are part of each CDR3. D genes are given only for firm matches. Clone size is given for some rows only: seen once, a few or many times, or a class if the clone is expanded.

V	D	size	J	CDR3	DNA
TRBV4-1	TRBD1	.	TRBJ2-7	CASSQEAGGDYEQYF	TGCGCCAGCAGCCAAGAGGCAGGGGGCGATTACGAGCAGTACTTC
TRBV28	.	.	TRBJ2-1	CASSTLLGVNEQFF	TGTGCCAGCAGTACCCTTCTGGGTGTCAATGAGCAGTTCTTC
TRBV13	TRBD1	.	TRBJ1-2	CASSLGQGSGGYTF	TGTGCCAGCAGCTTGGGACAGGGGTCCGGTGGCTACACCTTC
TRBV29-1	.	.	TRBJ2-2	CSIDRGDGELFF	TGCAGCATCGACCGAGGGGACGGGGAGCTGTTTTTT
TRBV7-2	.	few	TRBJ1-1	CASSLGTLAFF	TGTGCCAGCAGCTTAGGGACGCTTGCTTTCTTT
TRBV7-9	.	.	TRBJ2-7	CASSLAPAAYEQYF	TGTGCCAGCAGCTTAGCACCGGCGGCCTACGAGCAGTACTTC
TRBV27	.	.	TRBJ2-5	CASSIAVDEQETQYF	TGTGCCAGCAGTATAGCTGTCGATGAGCAAGAGACCCAGTACTTC
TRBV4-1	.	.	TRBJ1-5	CASSLEKGNQPQHF	TGCGCCAGCAGCTTAGAGAAGGGGAATCAGCCCCAGCATTTT
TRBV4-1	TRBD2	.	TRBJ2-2	CASSQEASGRAGELFF	TGCGCCAGCAGCCAAGAAGCTAGCGGGAGGGCCGGGGAGCTGTTTTTT
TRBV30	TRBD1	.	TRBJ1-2	CAWQGAAANSPGYTF	TGTGCCTGGCAGGGGGCCGCAGCGAATAGCCCGGGCTACACCTTC
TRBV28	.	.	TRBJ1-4	CASSFIGTTNEKLFF	TGTGCCAGCAGTTTTATAGGGACAACTAATGAAAAACTGTTTTTT
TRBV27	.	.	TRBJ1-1	CASGGTGNTEAFF	TGTGCCAGCGGGGGGACGGGGAACACTGAAGCTTTCTTT
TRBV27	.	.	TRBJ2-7	CASSPLQTNTGYEQYF	TGTGCCAGCAGCCCTCTACAGACAAACACAGGCTACGAGCAGTACTTC
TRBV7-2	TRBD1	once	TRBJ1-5	CASSPPPTGYRNQPQHF	TGTGCCAGCAGCCCACCTCCGACAGGGTATCGCAATCAGCCCCAGCATTTT
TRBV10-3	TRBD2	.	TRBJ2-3	CAITTSSGRAVDTQYF	TGTGCCATCACCACCTCAAGCGGGAGGGCCGTAGATACGCAGTATTTT
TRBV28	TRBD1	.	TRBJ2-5	CASSPGQGETQYF	TGTGCCAGCAGTCCGGGACAGGGAGAGACCCAGTACTTC
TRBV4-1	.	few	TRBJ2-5	CASSQEGQETQYF	TGCGCCAGCAGCCAAGAGGGGCAAGAGACCCAGTACTTC
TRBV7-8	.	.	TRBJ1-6	CASSPFVGEISPLHF	TGTGCCAGCAGCCCTTTTGTGGGGGAAATTTCACCCCTCCACTTT
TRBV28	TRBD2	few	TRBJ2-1	CASSGDSGMNWFWYNEQFF	TGTGCCAGCAGCGGAGATAGCGGGATGAATTGGTTTTGGTACAATGAGCAGTTCTTC
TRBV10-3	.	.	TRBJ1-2	CAINPGQAVGYTF	TGTGCCATCAACCCAGGGCAGGCGGTCGGCTACACCTTC
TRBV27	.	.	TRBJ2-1	CVLKRRDAHNEQFF	TGTGTCCTTAAAAGGCGGGACGCGCACAATGAGCAGTTCTTC
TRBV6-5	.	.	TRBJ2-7	CASSYSGRGAEQYF	TGTGCCAGCAGTTACTCGGGCAGGGGGGCCGAGCAGTACTTC
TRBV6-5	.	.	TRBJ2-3	CASSPTYTDTQYF	TGTGCCAGCAGCCCGACCTACACAGATACGCAGTATTTT
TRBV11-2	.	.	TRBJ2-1	CASSFSNEQFF	TGTGCCAGCAGCTTCTCCAATGAGCAGTTCTTC
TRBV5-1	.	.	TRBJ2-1	CASSLAGVHPSNEQFF	TGCGCCAGCAGCTTGGCCGGGGTACACCCATCCAATGAGCAGTTCTTC
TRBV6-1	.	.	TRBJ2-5	CASSEYDSQEETQYF	TGTGCCAGCAGTGAATATGACAGTCAAGAAGAGACCCAGTACTTC
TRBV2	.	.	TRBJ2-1	CASSEAGPSYNEQFF	TGTGCCAGCAGTGAAGCTGGACCGAGTTACAATGAGCAGTTCTTC
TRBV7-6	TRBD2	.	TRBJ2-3	CASSPGGGLDTQYF	TGTGCCAGCAGCCCGGGGGGAGGGCTAGATACGCAGTATTTT
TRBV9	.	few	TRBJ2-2	CASSVGGSGELFF	TGTGCCAGCAGCGTAGGGGGATCCGGGGAGCTGTTTTTT